These 3 T cell receptor beta chains were all obtained from the same sample, sequenced in a study of control samples from healthy donors and cancer patients. Repertoires were generated with immunoSEQ multiplex PCR, while TCRdb's copy carries only in-frame clones and drops some. This table has approximately 110,000 clones, 90% to 95% appearing once. Sample: blood. The receptors originated from a woman aged 18-35 years in good health.

This chain joins TRBV30 and TRBJ1-6, with D possibly TRBD1 on 5 matching bases. The germline gives CDR1 GTSNPN, CDR2 SVGIG (reference sequence). The V gene lost 4 bases and the J gene lost 8 bases, with 30 bases spanning the gap. This CDR3 has 19 residues. The CDR3 here is CAWIYTAGWTSFPDSPLHF. In DNA form, the CDR3 reads TGTGCCTGGATCTACACGGCAGGTTGGACAAGCTTTCCGGATTCACCCCTCCACTTT.

The chain uses TRBV28 and TRBJ1-5; 8 bases are shared with TRBD1. V lost 2 bases to trimming and J lost 7 bases; unmatched junction nucleotides: 10. This CDR3 region has 16 residues. Germline assignment: CDR1 MDHEN and CDR2 SYDVKM. CDR3 sequence: CASSLVGRGQGQPQHF. In DNA form, the CDR3 reads TGTGCCAGCAGTTTAGTAGGCAGGGGGCAAGGGCAGCCCCAGCATTTT.

The genes are TRBV7-2 and TRBJ2-3, with D possibly being TRBD2 (5 bases). Per the germline V gene, CDR1 is SGHTA and CDR2 is FQGNSA. The V and J ends lost 7 bases and 1 base respectively, with 27 bases between them. The CDR3 has 19 residues. CDR3 region: CASNSLYGPGESGTDTQYF. CDR3 bases: TGTGCCAGCAATTCACTCTACGGGCCCGGGGAGTCGGGCACAGATACGCAGTATTTT. The complete variable domain, with remaining parts taken from reference TRBV7-2 and TRBJ2-3, reads GAGVSQSPSNKVTEKGKDVELRCDPISGHTALYWYRQSLGQGLEFLIYFQGNSAPDKSGLPSDRFSAERTGGSVSTLTIQRTQQEDSAVYLCASNSLYGPGESGTDTQYFGPGTRLTVL.